This T cell receptor beta chain was captured in a study of naive and memory T cell subsets. Trimming removed 0 bases from V and 2 bases from J, with 8 bases in between. In germline, CDR1 is KGHSH, CDR2 LQKENI. CDR3 length equals 16 residues. This clonotype showed up just a few times. An equimolar mix of two oligonucleotides served as the beta constant-region primer for TRBC1 and TRBC2. Ligation attached a single-stranded oligonucleotide with a 12-nucleotide UMI and the SP2 primer to the cDNA 3' end. Nested alpha and beta constant-region primers with the SP2 primer drove four PCR rounds on ligated cDNA. MiXCR, applied by TCRdb to the UMI-ligation and nested PCR reads, yields one record per CDR3 protein. This sample carries approximately 140,000 distinct CDR3 sequences, about 17% of them seen once, and the ten largest clones take roughly 0.14%.

The sample taken for sequencing was naive CD4+ T cells from blood. The receptor was derived from a human donor in good health. This chain links TRBV18 with TRBJ2-6, with D possibly TRBD1 on 6 matching bases. In DNA, the CDR3 is TGTGCCAGCTCACCACCTGCAGGGGCTGGGGCCAACGTCCTGACTTTC. It specifies CASSPPAGAGANVLTF.